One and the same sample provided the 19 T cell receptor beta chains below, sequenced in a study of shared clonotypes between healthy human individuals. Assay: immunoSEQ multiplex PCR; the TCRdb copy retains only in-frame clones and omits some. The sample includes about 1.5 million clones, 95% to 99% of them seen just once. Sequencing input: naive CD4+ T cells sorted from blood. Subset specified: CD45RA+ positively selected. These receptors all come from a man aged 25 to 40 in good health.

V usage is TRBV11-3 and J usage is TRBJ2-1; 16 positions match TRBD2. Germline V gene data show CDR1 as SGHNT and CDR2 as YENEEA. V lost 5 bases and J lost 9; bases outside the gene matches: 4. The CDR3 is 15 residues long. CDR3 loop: CASSLGTSGRAEQFF. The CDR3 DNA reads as TGTGCCAGCAGCCTCGGGACTAGCGGGAGGGCTGAGCAGTTCTTC.

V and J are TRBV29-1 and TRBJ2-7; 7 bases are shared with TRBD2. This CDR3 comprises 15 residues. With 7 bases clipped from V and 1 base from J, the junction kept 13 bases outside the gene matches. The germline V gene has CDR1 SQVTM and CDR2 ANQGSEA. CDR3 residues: CSAQAGTRLSYEQYF. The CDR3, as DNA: TGCAGCGCGCAAGCGGGAACGCGACTGTCCTACGAGCAGTACTTC.

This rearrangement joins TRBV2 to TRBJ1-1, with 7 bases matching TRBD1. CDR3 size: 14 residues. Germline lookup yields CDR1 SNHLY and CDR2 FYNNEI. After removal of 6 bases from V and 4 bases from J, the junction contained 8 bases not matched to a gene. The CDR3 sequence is CASSADRAATEAFF. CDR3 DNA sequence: TGTGCCAGCAGCGCAGACAGGGCGGCCACTGAAGCTTTCTTT.

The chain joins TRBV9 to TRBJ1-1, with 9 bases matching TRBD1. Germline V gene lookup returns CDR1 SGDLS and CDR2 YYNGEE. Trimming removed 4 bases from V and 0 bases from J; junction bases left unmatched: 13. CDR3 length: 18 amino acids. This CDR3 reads CASSLGGTGQGMNTEAFF. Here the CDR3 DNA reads TGTGCCAGCAGCCTTGGGGGGACAGGGCAGGGGATGAACACTGAAGCTTTCTTT.

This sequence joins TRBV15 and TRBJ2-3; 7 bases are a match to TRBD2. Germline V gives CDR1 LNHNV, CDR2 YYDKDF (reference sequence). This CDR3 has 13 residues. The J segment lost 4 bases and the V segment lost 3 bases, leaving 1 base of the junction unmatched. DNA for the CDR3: TGTGCCACCAGCAGTCGGGGGGCAGATACGCAGTATTTT. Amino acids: CATSSRGADTQYF.

The CDR3 bases are TGTGCCAGCAGCGTCCGGGACAGGGGGTTTTACGAGCAGTACTTC. It yields the protein CASSVRDRGFYEQYF. The chain joins TRBV21-1 to TRBJ2-7; the table's D call of TRBD1 was not tested on the DNA. TRBV21-1 constitutes a pseudogene. The CDR3 covers 15 residues.

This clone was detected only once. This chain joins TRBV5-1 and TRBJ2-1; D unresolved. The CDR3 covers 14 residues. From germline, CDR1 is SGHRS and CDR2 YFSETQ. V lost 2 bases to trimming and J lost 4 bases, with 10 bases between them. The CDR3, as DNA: TGCGCCAGCAGCTTAACAGAGCTATACAATGAGCAGTTCTTC. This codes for CASSLTELYNEQFF. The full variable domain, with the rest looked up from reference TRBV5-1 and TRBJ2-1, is KAGVTQTPRYLIKTRGQQVTLSCSPISGHRSVSWYQQTPGQGLQFLFEYFSETQRNKGNFPGRFSGRQFSNSRSEMNVSTLELGDSALYLCASSLTELYNEQFFGPGTRLTVL.

For the CDR3, the DNA is TGTGCCCTCGCTACAGGGGGAGAGACCCAGTACTTC. Translated: CALATGGETQYF. The chain joins TRBV2 to TRBJ2-5, with 8 bases aligning to TRBD1. V lost 11 bases, J lost 4 bases, and 6 bases stayed unmatched. Germline V gene data show CDR1 as SNHLY and CDR2 as FYNNEI. There are 12 residues in the CDR3.

CDR3 loop: CASSPGVVAYNEQFF. In nucleotides, the CDR3 is TGTGCCAGCAGTCCTGGGGTCGTAGCCTACAATGAGCAGTTCTTC. This chain joins TRBV6-5 and TRBJ2-1; D is unclear. V gave up 5 bases and J gave up 2 bases, with 13 bases separating them. There are 15 residues in the CDR3. CDR1 MNHEY and CDR2 SVGAGI come from the germline V gene.

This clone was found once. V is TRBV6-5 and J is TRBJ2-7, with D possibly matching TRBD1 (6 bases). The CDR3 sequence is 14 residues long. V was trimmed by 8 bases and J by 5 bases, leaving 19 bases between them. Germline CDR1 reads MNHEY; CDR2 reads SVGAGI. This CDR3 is CASGTAQQGHEQYF. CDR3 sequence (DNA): TGTGCCAGCGGGACGGCGCAACAGGGCCACGAGCAGTACTTC.

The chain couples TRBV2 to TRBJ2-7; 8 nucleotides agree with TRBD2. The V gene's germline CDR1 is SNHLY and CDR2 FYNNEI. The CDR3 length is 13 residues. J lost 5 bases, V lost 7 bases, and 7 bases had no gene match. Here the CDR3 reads CASTTGGRNEQYF. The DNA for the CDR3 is TGTGCCAGCACTACGGGAGGGCGGAACGAGCAGTACTTC. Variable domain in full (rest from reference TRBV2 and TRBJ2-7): EPEVTQTPSHQVTQMGQEVILRCVPISNHLYFYWYRQILGQKVEFLVSFYNNEISEKSEIFDDQFSVERPDGSNFTLKIRSTKLEDSAMYFCASTTGGRNEQYFGPGTRLTVT.

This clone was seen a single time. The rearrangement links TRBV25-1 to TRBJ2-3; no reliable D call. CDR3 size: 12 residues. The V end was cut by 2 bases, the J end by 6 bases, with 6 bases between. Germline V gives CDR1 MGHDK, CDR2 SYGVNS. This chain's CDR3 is CASSEREDTQYF. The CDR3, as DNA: TGTGCCAGCAGTGAACGTGAGGATACGCAGTATTTT. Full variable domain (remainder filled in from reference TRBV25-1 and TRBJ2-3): EADIYQTPRYLVIGTGKKITLECSQTMGHDKMYWYQQDPGMELHLIHYSYGVNSTEKGDLSSESTVSRIRTEHFPLTLESARPSHTSQYLCASSEREDTQYFGPGTRLTVL.

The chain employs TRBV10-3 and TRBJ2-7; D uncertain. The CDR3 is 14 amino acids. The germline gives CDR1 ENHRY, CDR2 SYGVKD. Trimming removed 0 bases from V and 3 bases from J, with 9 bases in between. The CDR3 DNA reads TGTGCCATCAGTGAGTCGATTGGGAACTACGAGCAGTACTTC. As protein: CAISESIGNYEQYF.

Written as DNA, the CDR3 is TGTGCCAGCAGACACAGGGTTGGCTACGAGCAGTACTTC. It yields the protein CASRHRVGYEQYF. The genes are TRBV27 and TRBJ2-7; D is possibly TRBD1 (6 bases). V shed 6 bases and J shed 3 bases, with 12 bases lying between them. Germline-derived CDR1 and CDR2 are MNHEY and SMNVEV (reference sequence). The CDR3 covers 13 residues.

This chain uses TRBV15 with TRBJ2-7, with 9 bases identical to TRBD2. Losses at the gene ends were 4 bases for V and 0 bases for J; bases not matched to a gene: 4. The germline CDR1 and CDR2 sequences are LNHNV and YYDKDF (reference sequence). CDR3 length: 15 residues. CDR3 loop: CATSTFSGSSYEQYF. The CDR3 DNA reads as TGTGCCACCAGCACCTTTAGCGGGAGCTCCTACGAGCAGTACTTC.

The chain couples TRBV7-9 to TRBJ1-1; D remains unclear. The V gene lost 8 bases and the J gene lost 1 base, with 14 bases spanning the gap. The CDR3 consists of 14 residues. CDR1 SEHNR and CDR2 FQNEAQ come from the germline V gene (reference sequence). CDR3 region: CASPDARSNTEAFF. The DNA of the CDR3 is TGTGCCAGCCCAGACGCGCGATCGAACACTGAAGCTTTCTTT.

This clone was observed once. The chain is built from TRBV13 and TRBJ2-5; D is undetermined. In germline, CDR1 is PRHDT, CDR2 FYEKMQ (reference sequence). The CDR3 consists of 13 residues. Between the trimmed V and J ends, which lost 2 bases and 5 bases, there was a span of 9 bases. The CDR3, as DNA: TGTGCCAGCAGCTTATGGCTGGGGGAGACCCAGTACTTC. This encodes CASSLWLGETQYF.

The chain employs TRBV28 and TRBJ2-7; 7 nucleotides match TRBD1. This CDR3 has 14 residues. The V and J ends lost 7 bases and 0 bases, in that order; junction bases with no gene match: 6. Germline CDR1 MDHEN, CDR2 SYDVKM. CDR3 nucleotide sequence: TGTGCCAGCATCAGGACAGGCGGCTCCTACGAGCAGTACTTC. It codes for CASIRTGGSYEQYF. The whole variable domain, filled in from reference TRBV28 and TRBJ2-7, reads DVKVTQSSRYLVKRTGEKVFLECVQDMDHENMFWYRQDPGLGLRLIYFSYDVKMKEKGDIPEGYSVSREKKERFSLILESASTNQTSMYLCASIRTGGSYEQYFGPGTRLTVT.

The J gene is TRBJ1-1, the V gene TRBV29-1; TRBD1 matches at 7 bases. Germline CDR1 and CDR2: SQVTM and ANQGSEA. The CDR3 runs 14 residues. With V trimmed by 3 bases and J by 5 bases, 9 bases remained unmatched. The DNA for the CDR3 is TGCAGCGTTGATTTAACGCAGGGGGGAACTGAAGCTTTCTTT. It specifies CSVDLTQGGTEAFF.